Included here is one T cell receptor beta chain sequence, with context. Its cognate antigen is unknown. CDR1 and CDR2 from the germline V gene are MDHEN and SYDVKM. The CDR3 extends over 12 amino acids. V lost 7 bases to trimming and J lost 8 bases, with 9 bases between them. Using immunoSEQ multiplex PCR, the repertoire was profiled, and TCRdb retains in-frame clones only, with some absent. This table holds about 110,000 clones, approximately 91% found once. This specimen belongs to a study of T cell responses to AZD1222 COVID-19 vaccine. Findings and caveats of the study: The peak T cell response came first, and repertoires were sampled only after it.

The V gene is TRBV28, the J gene TRBJ1-6; no clear D. The TCR originated in an adult in good health. Sequencing used peripheral blood, obtained on day 0 of MenACWY control vaccination. The CDR3 DNA is TGTGCCAGCATTGGAAGCGATTCACCCCTCCACTTT. Amino acid sequence: CASIGSDSPLHF.